This TCR beta chain was sequenced in a study of cytomegalovirus exposure and HLA in healthy donors. The study, taken as a whole, reports: In most subjects, TCR beta sequences reportedly gave accurate predictions of HLA-A and HLA-B alleles.

PCR used 60 Vbeta primers and 13 Jbeta primers. Assay: immunoSEQ multiplex PCR; the TCRdb copy retains only in-frame clones and omits some. The sample lists around 200,000 clones; approximately 84% were seen once. This clone was counted once. Its antigen is not known. Trimming took off 5 bases at V and 3 bases at J, with 13 bases between the two ends. Germline CDR1 is SGHTA and CDR2 is FQGTGA. CDR3 size: 14 residues. The chain combines TRBV7-3 with TRBJ1-1; D ambiguous. The TCR comes from a woman between 40 and 55 years old in good health and CMV-seronegative. The sample comprised PBMCs. For the CDR3, the DNA is TGTGCCAGCAGCCCCATACACGGGGACACTGAAGCTTTCTTT. It encodes CASSPIHGDTEAFF.